This T cell receptor (beta chain) came from a study of T cell clonotyping in hematopoietic cell transplantation (dated by TCRdb to about 2021). Regarding the complete study: In the study, roughly 140 blood samples were gathered from 30 to 40 consecutive transplant recipients and their related donors. Patients were recruited between 2015 and 2017 and followed until late 2020 or death. General findings and caveats noted by the study authors: A decrease in recipient TCR diversity was observed after transplant, and a progressive increase in pathologically expanded clonotypes was seen from day 30 to day 180. The sample size was limited, and because cells were not sorted, the contributions of CD4 and CD8 repertoires could not be separated. Broader posttransplant TCR repertoire diversity was predicted by donor and pretransplant recipient Inverse Simpson Index values. Overlap with donor repertoires was found for only a small fraction of recipient repertoires, with over 95% found to appear de novo at the given depth.

The CDR3 holds 14 amino acids from the cysteine to the phenylalanine. The CDR3 DNA has 42 bases and is translated from base 1. Between the V and J ends, shortened by 0 bases and 0 bases respectively, the junction contains 9 bases. The germline V gene (reference sequence) gives CDR1 as GTSNPN and CDR2 as SVGIG. This clone was counted a single time. What antigen it recognizes has not been identified. Base qualities are not at hand, and no much larger clone is one base apart. With the immunoSEQ assay, which is a bias-controlled multiplex PCR relying on V- and J-specific primers, TCR beta CDR3 regions were amplified from genomic DNA. In a second PCR step, a proprietary barcode and Illumina adapter sequences were attached to the CDR3 amplicons. An Illumina MiSeq instrument was used to sequence the CDR3 libraries. The original methods were these. immunoSEQ Analyzer 3.0 was used for export and quality control, with R Bioconductor and Immunarch used for downstream analyses. Only productive rearrangements in the normalized downsampled data set went into calculating the repertoire metrics. Pathologically expanded clonotypes were defined as those larger than 5 templates in the normalized cohort. Repertoire diversity was measured with the Inverse Simpson Index. The non-normalized data set was used for CMV-specificity analyses so that all clonotypes could be captured. TCRdb took this table from immuneACCESS and kept in-frame rearrangements with V and J called. Such tables lack part of the clones; where checked against another copy, unresolved V genes explain under half of the gap, and the rest is unexplained. For V, J and clone size, that table is used; D and trimming come from the DNA. In this sample the table shows under 7,500 clones, approximately 91% of which occur a single time. Around 45% of the sample is in the top ten clones.

Per the publication, the time point label means: 100 days after allo-HCT. Blood samples were obtained from recipients approximately 28 days before transplant and at days 30, 100 and 180 after transplant. Nuclei Lysis Solution was used to extract genomic DNA from fresh or cryopreserved unfractionated peripheral blood mononuclear cells. The specimen comprised peripheral blood mononuclear cells, sampled 100 days after allogeneic stem cell transplant. The TCR originated in a female patient aged 45 to 65 who had an allogeneic stem cell transplant from a related donor, so the T cells may come from the graft donor. Some clones in this sample may be carry-over from other donors' samples. This sequence uses TRBV30 and TRBJ2-7, with the D call perhaps TRBD1 or TRBD2, as 5 bases match in each case. The CDR3 protein: CAWSVGASSYEQYF. The nucleotide sequence is TGTGCCTGGAGTGTCGGGGCGAGCTCCTACGAGCAGTACTTC.